The clone carrying this T cell receptor beta chain was observed a handful of times. Antigen unknown. This specimen belongs to a study of CD8 T cells in ankylosing spondylitis. Findings of the study overall: Seemingly distinctive of ankylosing spondylitis blood was a TCR beta motif formed by eight highly homologous variants.

TCRdb reprocessed the 5' RACE reads via MiXCR and lists one record per CDR3 protein. The sample lists 300,000 to 400,000 distinct CDR3 sequences, 11% occurring once. The TCR originated in a female donor with ankylosing spondylitis or in good health (not recorded which). Sequencing was carried out using blood, either unsorted or a sorted T cell fraction (not recorded which).

CDR3 loop: CASSLALAGGTGELFF. As DNA, the CDR3 is TGTGCCAGCAGTTTGGCACTAGCGGGAGGCACCGGGGAGCTGTTTTTT. The chain links TRBV27 to TRBJ2-2; 12 nucleotides agree with TRBD2. The CDR3 spans 16 residues. Germline assignment: CDR1 MNHEY and CDR2 SMNVEV (reference sequence). Trimming cost V 3 bases and J 4 bases; bases outside gene matches: 3.